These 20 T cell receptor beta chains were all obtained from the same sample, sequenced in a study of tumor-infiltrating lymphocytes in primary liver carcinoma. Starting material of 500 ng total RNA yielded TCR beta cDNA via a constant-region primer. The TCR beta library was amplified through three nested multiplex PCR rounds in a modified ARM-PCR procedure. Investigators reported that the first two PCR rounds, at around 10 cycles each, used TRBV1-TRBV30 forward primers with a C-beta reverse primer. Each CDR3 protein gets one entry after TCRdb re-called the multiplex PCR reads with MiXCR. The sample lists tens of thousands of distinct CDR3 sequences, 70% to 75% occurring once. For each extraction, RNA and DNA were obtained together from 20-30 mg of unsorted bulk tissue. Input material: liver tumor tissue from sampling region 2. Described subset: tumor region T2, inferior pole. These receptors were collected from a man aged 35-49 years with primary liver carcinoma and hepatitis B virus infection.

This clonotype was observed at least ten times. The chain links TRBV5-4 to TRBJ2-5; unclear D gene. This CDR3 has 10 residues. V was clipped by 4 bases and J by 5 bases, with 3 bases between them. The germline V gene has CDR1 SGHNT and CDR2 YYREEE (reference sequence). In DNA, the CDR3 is TGTGCCAGCAGCAGGGAGACCCAGTACTTC. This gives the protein CASSRETQYF.

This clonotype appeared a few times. The CDR3 nucleotides read TGTGCCAGTAGGTCCCCTCGGGAGCAGTACTTC. Its protein is CASRSPREQYF. The V call is TRBV19, the J call TRBJ2-7; D gene unclear. The CDR3 contains 11 residues. Between the trimmed V and J ends, which lost 6 bases and 7 bases, there was a span of 10 bases. Per the germline V gene, CDR1 is LNHDA and CDR2 is SQIVND (reference sequence). The whole variable domain, filled in from reference TRBV19 and TRBJ2-7, reads DGGITQSPKYLFRKEGQNVTLSCEQNLNHDAMYWYRQDPGQGLRLIYYSQIVNDFQKGDIAEGYSVSREKKESFPLTVTSAQKNPTAFYLCASRSPREQYFGPGTRLTVT.

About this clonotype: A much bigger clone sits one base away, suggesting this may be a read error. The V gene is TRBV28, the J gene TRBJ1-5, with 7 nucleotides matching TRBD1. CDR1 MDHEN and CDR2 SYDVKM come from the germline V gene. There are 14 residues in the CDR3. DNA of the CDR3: TGTACCAGCAGGACTACAGGGGTAGTTCAGCCCCAGCATTTT. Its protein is CTSRTTGVVQPQHF.

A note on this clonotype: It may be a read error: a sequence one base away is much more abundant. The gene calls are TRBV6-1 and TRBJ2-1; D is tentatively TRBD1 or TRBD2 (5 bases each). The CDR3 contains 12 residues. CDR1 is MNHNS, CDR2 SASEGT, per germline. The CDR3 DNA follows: TGTACCAGCAGTGACGAGGGGCTACGTCAGTTCTTC. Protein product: CTSSDEGLRQFF.

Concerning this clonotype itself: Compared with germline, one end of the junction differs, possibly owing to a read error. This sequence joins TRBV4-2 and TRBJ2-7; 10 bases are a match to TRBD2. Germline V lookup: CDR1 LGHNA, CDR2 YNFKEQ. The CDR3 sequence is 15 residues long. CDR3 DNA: TGTGTCAGCAGCCAAACAGCGGGAGGGACCTGCGAGCAGTACTTC. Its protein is CVSSQTAGGTCEQYF.

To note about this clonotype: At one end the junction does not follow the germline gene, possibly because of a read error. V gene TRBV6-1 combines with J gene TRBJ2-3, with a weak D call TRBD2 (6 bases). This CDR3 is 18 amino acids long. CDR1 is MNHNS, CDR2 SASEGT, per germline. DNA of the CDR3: TGTGCCAGCAGTGAACCAGTTAGCGGTCCGTATAGCACAGATATGCAGTATTTT. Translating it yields CASSEPVSGPYSTDMQYF.

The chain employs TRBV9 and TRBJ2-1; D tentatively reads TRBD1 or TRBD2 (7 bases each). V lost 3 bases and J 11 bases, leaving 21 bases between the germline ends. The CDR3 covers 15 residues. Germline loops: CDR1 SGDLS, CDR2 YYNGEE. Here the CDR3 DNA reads TGTGCCAGCAGCGATGGGGGACTAACGGGACAGAAGCAGTTCTTC. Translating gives CASSDGGLTGQKQFF.

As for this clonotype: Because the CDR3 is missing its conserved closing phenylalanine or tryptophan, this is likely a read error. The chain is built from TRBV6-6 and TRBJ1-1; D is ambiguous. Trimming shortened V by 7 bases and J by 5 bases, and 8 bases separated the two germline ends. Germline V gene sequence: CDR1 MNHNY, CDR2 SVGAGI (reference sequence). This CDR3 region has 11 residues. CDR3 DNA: TGTGCCAGCATCACCATGACTGAAGCTTTCCTT. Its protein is CASITMTEAFL.

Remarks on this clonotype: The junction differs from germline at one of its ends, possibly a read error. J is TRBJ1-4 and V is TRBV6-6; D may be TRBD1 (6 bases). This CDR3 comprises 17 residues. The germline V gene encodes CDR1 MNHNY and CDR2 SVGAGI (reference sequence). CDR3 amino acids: CASSFGTGATTNEELFF. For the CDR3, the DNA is TGTGCCAGCAGTTTTGGGACGGGGGCGACAACTAATGAAGAACTGTTTTTT.

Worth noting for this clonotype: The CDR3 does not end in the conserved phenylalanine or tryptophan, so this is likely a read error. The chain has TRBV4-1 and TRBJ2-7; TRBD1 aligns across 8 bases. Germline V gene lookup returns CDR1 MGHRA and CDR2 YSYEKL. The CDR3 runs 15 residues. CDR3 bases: TGCGCCAGTAGCCAAGAACGGGACAGGCGCTACGAGCAGTACATA. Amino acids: CASSQERDRRYEQYI.

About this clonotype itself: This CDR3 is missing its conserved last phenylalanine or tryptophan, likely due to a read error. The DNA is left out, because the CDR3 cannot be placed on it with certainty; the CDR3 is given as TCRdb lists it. CDR3 amino acids: CAMGTDLNYGYTS. This rearrangement joins TRBV10-3 to TRBJ1-2. From germline, CDR1 is ENHRY and CDR2 SYGVKD. Both ends counted, the CDR3 spans 13 residues.

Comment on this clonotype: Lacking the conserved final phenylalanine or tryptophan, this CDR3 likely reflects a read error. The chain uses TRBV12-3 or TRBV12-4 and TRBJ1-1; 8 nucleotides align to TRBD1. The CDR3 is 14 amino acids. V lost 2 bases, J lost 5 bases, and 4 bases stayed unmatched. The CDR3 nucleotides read TGTGCCAGCAGTTTACAGGGGGCAGGGACTGAAGCTTTCTCA. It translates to CASSLQGAGTEAFS.

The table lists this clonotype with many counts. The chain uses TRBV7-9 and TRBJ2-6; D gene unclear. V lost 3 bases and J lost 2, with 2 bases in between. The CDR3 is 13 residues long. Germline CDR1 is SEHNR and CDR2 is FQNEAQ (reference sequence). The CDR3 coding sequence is TGTGCCAGCAGCTTGACTGGGGCCAACGTCCTGACTTTC. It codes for CASSLTGANVLTF.

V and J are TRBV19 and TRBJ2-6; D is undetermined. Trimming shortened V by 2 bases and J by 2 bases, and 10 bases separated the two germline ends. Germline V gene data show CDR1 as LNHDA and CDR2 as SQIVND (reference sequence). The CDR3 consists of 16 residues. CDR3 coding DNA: TGTGCCAGTAGTATACGCGGAATGGCTGGGGCCAACGTCCTGACTTTC. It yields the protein CASSIRGMAGANVLTF.

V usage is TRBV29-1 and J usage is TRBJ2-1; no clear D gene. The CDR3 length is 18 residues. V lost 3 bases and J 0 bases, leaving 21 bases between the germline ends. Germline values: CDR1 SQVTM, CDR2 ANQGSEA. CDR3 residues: CSVDQTRSWVYSYNEQFF. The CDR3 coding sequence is TGCAGCGTTGATCAGACAAGGTCTTGGGTATACTCCTACAATGAGCAGTTCTTC.

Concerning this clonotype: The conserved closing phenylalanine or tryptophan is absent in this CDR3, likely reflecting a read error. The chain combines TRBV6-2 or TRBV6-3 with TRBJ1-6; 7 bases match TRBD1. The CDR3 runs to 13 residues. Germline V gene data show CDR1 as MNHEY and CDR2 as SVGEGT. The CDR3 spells CDVRGQRNSPLHS. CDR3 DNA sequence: TGTGACGTCCGGGGACAGAGAAATTCACCCCTCCACTCT.

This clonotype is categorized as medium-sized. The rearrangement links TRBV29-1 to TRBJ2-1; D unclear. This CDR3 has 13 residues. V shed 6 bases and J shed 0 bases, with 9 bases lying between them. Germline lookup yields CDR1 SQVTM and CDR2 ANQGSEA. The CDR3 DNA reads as TGCAGCGTCGACCCAAACTCCTACAATGAGCAGTTCTTC. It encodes CSVDPNSYNEQFF.

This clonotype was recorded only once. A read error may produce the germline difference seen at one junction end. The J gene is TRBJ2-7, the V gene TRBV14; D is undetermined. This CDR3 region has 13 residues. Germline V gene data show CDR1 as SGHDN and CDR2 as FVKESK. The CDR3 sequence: CASSQDSSYEHYF. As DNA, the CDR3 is TGTGCCAGCAGCCAAGACAGTTCCTACGAGCATTACTTC.

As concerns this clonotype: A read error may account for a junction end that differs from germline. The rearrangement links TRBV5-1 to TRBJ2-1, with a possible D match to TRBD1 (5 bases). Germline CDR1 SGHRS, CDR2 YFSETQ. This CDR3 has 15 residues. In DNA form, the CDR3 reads TGCGCCTGCAGCCCCATTGGGGCAGTAAACAATGAGCAGTTCTTC. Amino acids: CACSPIGAVNNEQFF.

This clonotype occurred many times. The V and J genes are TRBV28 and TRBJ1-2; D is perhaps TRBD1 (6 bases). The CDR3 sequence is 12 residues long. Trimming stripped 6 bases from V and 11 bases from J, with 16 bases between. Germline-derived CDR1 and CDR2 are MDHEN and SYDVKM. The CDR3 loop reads CASSSQGTGYTF. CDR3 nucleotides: TGTGCCAGCAGCTCCCAGGGGACTGGTTACACCTTC.